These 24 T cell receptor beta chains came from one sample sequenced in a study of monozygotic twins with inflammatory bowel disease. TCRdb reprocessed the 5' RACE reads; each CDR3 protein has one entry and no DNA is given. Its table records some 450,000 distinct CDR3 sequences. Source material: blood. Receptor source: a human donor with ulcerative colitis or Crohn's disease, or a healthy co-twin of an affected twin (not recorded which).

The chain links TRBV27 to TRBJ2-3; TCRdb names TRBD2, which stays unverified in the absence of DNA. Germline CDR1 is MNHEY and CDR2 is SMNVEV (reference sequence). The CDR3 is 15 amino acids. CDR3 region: CASSYNQGPADTQYF.

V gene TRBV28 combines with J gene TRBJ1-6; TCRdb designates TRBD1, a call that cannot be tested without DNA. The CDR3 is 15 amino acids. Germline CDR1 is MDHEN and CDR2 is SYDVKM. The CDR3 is CASILGDISYSPLHF.

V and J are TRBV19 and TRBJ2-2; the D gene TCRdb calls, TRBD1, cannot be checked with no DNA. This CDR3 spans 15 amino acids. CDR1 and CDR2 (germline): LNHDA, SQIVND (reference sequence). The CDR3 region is CASSIGTGLGGELFF.

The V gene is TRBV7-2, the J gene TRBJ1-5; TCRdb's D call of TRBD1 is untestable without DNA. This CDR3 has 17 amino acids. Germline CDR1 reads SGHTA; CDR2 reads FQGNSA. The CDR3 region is CASSPRWTGVYHQPQHF.

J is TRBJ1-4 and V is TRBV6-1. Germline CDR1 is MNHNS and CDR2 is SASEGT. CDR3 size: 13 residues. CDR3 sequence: CASSDSARRKLFF.

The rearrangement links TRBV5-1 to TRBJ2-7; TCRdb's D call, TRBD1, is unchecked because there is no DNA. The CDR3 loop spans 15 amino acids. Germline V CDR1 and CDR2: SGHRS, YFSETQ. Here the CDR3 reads CASSLGRGRVYEQYF.

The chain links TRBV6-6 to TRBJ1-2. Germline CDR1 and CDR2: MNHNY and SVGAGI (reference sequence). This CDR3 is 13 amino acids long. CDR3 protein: CASSSLGSYGYTF.

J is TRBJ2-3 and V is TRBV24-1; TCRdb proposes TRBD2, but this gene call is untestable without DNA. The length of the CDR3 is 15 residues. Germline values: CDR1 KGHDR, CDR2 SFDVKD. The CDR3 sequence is CATRPGSGSTDTQYF.

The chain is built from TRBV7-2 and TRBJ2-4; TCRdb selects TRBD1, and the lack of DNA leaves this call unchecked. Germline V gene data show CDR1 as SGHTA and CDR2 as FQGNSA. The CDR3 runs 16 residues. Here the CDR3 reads CASSLAEGSTRSIQYF.

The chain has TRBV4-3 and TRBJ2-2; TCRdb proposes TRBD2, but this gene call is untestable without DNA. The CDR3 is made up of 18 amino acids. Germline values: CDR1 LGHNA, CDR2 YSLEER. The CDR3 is CASSQDSPSGANTGELFF.

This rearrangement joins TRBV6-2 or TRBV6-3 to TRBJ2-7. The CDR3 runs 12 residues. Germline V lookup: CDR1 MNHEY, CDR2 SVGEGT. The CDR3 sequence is CASSVGPSKQYF.

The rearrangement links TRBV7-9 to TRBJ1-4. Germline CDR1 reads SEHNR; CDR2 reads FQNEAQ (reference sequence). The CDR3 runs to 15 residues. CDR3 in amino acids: CASSSQVSTNEKLFF. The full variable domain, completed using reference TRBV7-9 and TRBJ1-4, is DTGVSQNPRHKITKRGQNVTFRCDPISEHNRLYWYRQTLGQGPEFLTYFQNEAQLEKSRLLSDRFSAERPKGSFSTLEIQRTEQGDSAMYLCASSSQVSTNEKLFFGSGTQLSVL.

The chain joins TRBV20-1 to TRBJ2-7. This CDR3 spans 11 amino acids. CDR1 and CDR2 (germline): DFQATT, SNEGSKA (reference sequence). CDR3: CSAIPSYEQYF.

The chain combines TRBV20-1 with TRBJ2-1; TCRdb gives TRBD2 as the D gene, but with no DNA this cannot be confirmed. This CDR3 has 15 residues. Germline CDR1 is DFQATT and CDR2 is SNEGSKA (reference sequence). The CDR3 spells CSARLAGGSYNEQFF.

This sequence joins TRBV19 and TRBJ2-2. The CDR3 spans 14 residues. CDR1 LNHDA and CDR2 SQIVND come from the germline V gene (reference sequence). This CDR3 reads CASSIVSTTGELFF.

CDR3 amino acids: CSARDPGGGRTDTQYF. The chain is built from TRBV20-1 and TRBJ2-3; TCRdb proposes TRBD1, but this gene call is untestable without DNA. Looked up from germline, CDR1 is DFQATT and CDR2 is SNEGSKA (reference sequence). This CDR3 is 16 amino acids long.

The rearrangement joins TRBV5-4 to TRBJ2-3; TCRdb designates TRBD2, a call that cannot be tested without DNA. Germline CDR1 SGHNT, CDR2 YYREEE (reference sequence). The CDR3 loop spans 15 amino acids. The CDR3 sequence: CASTEAGTSTDTQYF.

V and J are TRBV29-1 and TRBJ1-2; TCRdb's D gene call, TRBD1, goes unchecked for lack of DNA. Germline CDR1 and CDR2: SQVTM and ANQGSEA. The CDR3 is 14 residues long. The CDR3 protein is CSVSPQGAGYGYTF.

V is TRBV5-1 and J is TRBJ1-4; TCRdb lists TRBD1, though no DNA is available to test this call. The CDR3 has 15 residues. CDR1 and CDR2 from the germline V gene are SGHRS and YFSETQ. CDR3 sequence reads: CASSPAGQSNEKLFF.

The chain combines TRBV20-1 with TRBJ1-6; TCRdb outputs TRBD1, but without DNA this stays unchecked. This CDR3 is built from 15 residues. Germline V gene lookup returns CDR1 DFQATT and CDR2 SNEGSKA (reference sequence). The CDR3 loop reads CSARDPTGSGSPLHF.

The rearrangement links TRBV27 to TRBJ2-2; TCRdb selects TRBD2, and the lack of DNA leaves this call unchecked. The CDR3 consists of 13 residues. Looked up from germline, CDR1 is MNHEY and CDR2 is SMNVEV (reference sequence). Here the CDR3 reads CASSSSGGGELFF.

CDR3 loop: CASSEYGDEQYF. This chain joins TRBV25-1 and TRBJ2-7. This CDR3 contains 12 residues. Germline CDR1 is MGHDK and CDR2 is SYGVNS.

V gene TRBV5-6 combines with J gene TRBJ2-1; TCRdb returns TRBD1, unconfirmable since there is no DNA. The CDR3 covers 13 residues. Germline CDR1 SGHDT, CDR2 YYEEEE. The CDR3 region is CASAAGTDREQFF.

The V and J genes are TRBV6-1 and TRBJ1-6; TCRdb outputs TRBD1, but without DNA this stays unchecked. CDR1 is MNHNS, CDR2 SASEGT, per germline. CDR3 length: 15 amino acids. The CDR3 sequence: CASRGQGSYNSPLHF.